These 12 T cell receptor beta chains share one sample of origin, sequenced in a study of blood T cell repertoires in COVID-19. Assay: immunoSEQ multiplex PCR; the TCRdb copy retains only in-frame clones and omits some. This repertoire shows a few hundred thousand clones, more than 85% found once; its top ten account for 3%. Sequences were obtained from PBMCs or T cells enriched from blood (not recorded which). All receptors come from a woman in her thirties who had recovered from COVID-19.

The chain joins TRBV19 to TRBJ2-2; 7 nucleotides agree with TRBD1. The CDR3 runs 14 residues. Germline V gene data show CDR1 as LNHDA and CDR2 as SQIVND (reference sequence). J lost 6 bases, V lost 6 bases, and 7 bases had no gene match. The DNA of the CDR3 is TGTGCCAGTAGGGGGACAGCCATCGCCGGGGAGCTGTTTTTT. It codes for CASRGTAIAGELFF.

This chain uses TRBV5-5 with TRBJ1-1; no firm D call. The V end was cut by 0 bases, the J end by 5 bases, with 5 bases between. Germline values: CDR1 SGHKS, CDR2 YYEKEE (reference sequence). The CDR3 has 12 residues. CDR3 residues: CASSLDKTEAFF. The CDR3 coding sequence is TGTGCCAGCAGCTTGGATAAAACTGAAGCTTTCTTT.

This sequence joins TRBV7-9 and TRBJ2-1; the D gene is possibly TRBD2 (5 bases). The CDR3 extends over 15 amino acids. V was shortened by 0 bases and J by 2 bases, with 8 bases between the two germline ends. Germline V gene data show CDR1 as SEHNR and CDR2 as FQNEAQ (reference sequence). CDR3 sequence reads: CASSLAPGTYNEQFF. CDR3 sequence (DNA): TGTGCCAGCAGCTTAGCGCCGGGAACCTACAATGAGCAGTTCTTC.

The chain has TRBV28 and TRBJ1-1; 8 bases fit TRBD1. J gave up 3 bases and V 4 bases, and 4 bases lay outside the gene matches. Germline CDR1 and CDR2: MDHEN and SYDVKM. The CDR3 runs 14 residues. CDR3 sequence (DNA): TGTGCCAGCAGTTACAGGGACAGGTACACTGAAGCTTTCTTT. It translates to CASSYRDRYTEAFF.

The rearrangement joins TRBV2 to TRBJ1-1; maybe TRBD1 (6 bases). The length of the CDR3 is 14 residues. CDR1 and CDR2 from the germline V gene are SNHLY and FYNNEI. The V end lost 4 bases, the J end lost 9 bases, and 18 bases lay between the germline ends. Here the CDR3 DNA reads TGTGCCAGCAGTGTAGCGCCGACAGGCCCCCAAGCTTTCTTT. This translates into CASSVAPTGPQAFF.

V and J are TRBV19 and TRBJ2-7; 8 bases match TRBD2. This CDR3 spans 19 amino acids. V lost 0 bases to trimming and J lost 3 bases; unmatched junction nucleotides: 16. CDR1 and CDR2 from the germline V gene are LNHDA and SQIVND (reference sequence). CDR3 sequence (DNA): TGTGCCAGTAGTATAGATCTGAGTGTTAGCGGGAAGGCAAACTACGAGCAGTACTTC. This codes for CASSIDLSVSGKANYEQYF.

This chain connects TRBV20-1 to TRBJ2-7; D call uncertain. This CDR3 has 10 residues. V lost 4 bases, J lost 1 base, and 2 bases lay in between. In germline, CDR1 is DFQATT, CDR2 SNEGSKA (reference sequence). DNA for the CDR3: TGCAGTGCTATATCCTACGAGCAGTACTTC. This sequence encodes CSAISYEQYF.

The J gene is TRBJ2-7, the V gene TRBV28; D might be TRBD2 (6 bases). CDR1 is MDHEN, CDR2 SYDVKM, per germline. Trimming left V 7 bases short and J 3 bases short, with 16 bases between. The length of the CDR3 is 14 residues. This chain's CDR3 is CASTTMGGSYEQYF. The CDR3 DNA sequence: TGTGCCAGCACCACAATGGGGGGAAGCTACGAGCAGTACTTC.

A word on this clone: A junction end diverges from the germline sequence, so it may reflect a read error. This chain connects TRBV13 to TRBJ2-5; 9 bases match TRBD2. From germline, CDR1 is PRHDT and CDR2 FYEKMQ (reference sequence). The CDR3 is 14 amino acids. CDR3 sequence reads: CASSLGTSRETQYF. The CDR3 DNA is TGTGCCAGCAGCCTAGGGACTAGCCGGGAGACCCAGTACTTC.

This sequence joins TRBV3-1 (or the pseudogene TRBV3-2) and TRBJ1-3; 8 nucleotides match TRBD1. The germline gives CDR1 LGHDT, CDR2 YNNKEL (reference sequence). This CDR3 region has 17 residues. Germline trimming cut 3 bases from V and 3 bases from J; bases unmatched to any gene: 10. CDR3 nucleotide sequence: TGTGCCAGCAGCCACCGACGAGGGACAGGCTATGGAAACACCATATATTTT. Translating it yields CASSHRRGTGYGNTIYF.

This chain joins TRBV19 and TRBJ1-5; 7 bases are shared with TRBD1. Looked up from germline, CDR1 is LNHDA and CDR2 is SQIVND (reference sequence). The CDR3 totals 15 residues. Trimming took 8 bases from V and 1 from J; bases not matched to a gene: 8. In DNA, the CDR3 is TGTGCCAGTCCTAACAGGGGCGGCAGCAATCAGCCCCAGCATTTT. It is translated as CASPNRGGSNQPQHF.

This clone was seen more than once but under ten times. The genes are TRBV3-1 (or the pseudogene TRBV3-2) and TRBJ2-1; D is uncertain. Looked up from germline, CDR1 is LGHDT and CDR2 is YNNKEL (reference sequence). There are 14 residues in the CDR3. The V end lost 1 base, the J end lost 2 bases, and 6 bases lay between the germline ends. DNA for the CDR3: TGTGCCAGCAGCCAAGTTAGTGCCTACAATGAGCAGTTCTTC. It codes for CASSQVSAYNEQFF.